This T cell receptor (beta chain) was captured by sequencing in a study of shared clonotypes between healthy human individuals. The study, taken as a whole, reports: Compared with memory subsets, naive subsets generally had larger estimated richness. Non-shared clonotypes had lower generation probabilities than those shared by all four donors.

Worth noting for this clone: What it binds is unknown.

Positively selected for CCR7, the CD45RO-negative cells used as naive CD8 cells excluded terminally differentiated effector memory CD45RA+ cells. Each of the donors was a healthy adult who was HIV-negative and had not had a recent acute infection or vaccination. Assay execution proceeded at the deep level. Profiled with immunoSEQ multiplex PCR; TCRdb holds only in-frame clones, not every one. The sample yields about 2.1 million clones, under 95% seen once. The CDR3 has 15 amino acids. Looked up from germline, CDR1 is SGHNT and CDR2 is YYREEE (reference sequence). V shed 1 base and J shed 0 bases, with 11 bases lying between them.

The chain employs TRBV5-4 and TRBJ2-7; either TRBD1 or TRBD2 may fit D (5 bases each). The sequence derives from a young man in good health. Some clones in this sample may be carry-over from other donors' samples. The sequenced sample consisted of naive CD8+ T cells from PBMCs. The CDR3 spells CASSLRGAPSYEQYF. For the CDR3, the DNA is TGTGCCAGCAGCTTGAGGGGAGCCCCCTCCTACGAGCAGTACTTC.